This T cell receptor (beta chain) originates from a study of breast tumors, draining lymph nodes, adjacent tissues. Whole-study findings and limits: Most tumor T cells seemingly derive from lymph node, then expand in tumor. Luminal-like breast cancer showed significantly higher tumor–nontumor repertoire similarity than basal-like. Tumors had less TCR diversity than lymph nodes, more than nontumor tissue. That most tumor T cells come from lymph nodes remained unproven.

TCRdb reprocessed the multiplex PCR reads via MiXCR and lists one record per CDR3 protein. The sample holds tens of thousands of distinct CDR3 sequences; 23% are singletons and the top ten take 6.5% to 8%. This clonotype was picked up many times. Its antigen is not known. V trimming: 1 base; J trimming: 1 base; junction bases outside the gene matches: 9. CDR3 length: 16 amino acids. The germline CDR1 and CDR2 sequences are DFQATT and SNEGSKA (reference sequence). The source material was breast tumor tissue. J is TRBJ2-7 and V is TRBV20-1; 8 bases match TRBD1. The sequence came from a female donor with breast cancer. Some clones in this sample may be carry-over from other donors' samples. The CDR3 DNA sequence: TGCAGTGCTAGAGTGGGGTCAGGGGGCAGGTCCTACGAGCAGTACTTC. Its translation is CSARVGSGGRSYEQYF.